The clone carrying this TCR beta chain was observed a single time. Source study methods: The authors estimated nucleated cell counts from reference gene primer amplification. TCRdb keeps only in-frame clones here, not all; method: immunoSEQ multiplex PCR. That table supplies the V and J calls and clone size; D and trimming were determined from the DNA. The sample consists of tens of thousands of clones, 80% of them appearing once. This record belongs to a study of blood T cell repertoires in COVID-19. The germline CDR1 and CDR2 sequences are LGHNA and YSLEER. Trimming removed 0 bases from V and 5 bases from J, with 13 bases in between. The CDR3 totals 15 residues.

Input material: peripheral blood. V gene TRBV4-3 combines with J gene TRBJ1-2, with D maybe TRBD1 (5 bases). The clonotype was recovered from a woman in her 70s with acute or convalescent COVID-19. The CDR3 sequence: CASSQDTEGVYGYTF. The CDR3, as DNA: TGCGCCAGCAGCCAAGATACAGAAGGGGTTTATGGCTACACCTTC.